This T cell receptor beta chain was sequenced in a study of cytomegalovirus exposure and HLA in healthy donors. The study, taken as a whole, reports: Cytomegalovirus-associated TCR beta chains were listed, numbering 150 to 200.

PCR used 60 Vbeta primers and 13 Jbeta primers. Using immunoSEQ multiplex PCR, the repertoire was profiled, and TCRdb retains in-frame clones only, with some absent. Of some 110,000 clones in the sample, 80% to 85% were seen once. In regard to this clone: No antigen is known for it.

Germline values: CDR1 SGHRS, CDR2 YFSETQ. The CDR3 is made up of 15 amino acids. V lost 4 bases and J lost 0; bases outside the gene matches: 4. This clonotype originated in a man younger than 45 in good health and CMV-seropositive. Sequencing used PBMCs. The chain carries TRBV5-1 and TRBJ1-5, with 7 bases identical to TRBD1. The CDR3 loop is CASSRTGSSNQPQHF. The DNA for the CDR3 is TGCGCCAGCAGCAGGACAGGTTCTAGCAATCAGCCCCAGCATTTT.